The T cell receptor beta chain described here comes from a study of blood T cell repertoires in COVID-19 (dated by TCRdb to 2019 to 2021). About the full investigation: Collaborator samples came from the United States, Italy and Spain and covered acute and convalescent phases of COVID-19. The material from the prospective study consisted of cDNA or gDNA derived from T cells, B-cell-depleted T cells, or PBMCs. The dataset comprised deeply sampled blood TCRbeta repertoires from subjects exposed to, actively infected with, or recovered from COVID-19. The repertoires were made available in a free public database intended to serve as a resource for research on the immune response to SARS-CoV-2. Samples were obtained from the ongoing ImmuneRACE study (first 160 participants) and from some 1,200 subjects provided by 6 global collaborators. A de-identified subject ID, COVID-19 status, age in years and sex were almost always included in the sample metadata. HLA class I and class II types, where available, came from metadata supplied by the sample provider rather than from assay-based typing. On the study overall, not on this receptor specifically: The quantity of clinical and demographic metadata differed by source and by participant and was supplied without curation.

TCRbeta CDR3 regions were amplified from genomic DNA using the immunoSEQ Assay, a bias-controlled multiplex PCR. The source study handled its data this way. Within the assay, amplification of reference gene primers was used to estimate how many nucleated cells each sample contained. To quantify the absolute abundance of each unique TCRbeta CDR3 rearrangement, sequence reads were collapsed and filtered. Productive Simpson clonality was computed per sample as the square root of Simpson's diversity index over productive rearrangements. In its TCRdb copy, this immuneACCESS table keeps in-frame sequences only and misses some clones. Where compared with another copy, unresolved V genes explain less than half of these, and the others have no known cause. V and J calls and clone size follow that table, whereas D and trimming were derived from the DNA. In all, the sample holds more than 200,000 clones, and around 89% of those were seen once. The top ten clonotypes cover roughly 6% of the sample.

On this clone: The antigen it recognizes is unknown. Base qualities were left out, and no much larger clone turns up one base away.

In Seattle, one collaborating source enrolled patients while the infection was active and tracked those patients longitudinally over the course of disease. Whole blood was collected in K2EDTA tubes by collaborating institutions according to the institutions' own protocols. For TCRbeta analysis, collaborators shipped samples as frozen whole blood, isolated PBMCs, or DNA extracted from either of those sample types. From the cysteine up to the phenylalanine, the CDR3 has a length of 17 residues. Only the CDR3 portion is preserved as DNA: 51 bases, with reading frame beginning at the first base. CDR1 and CDR2 (MNHNY, SVGAGI) derive from the germline V gene (reference sequence). Trimming leaves V shorter by 5 bases and J shorter by 1 base, with the junction holding 8 bases beyond the gene matches.

The sample was peripheral blood. The sequence was collected from a woman aged 30 to 39 with COVID-19, enrolled during active disease. This chain joins TRBV6-6 to TRBJ2-4, and TRBD1 matches 10 of the central bases. Here is the DNA: TGTGCCAGCAGTCAACGGGGACAGGGGCTGGCCAAAAACATTCAGTACTTC. This encodes CASSQRGQGLAKNIQYF.